This TCR beta chain was identified in a study of vaccination effects on CD4 cells after COVID-19. As for the study in general: BNT162b2 vaccine or mRNA-1273 vaccine was given to participants in two doses.

Germline V gene sequence: CDR1 MNHNS, CDR2 SASEGT. Trimming cost V 0 bases and J 3 bases; bases outside gene matches: 6. The CDR3 is made up of 16 amino acids. Within the ViraFEST assay, antigen-specific CD4+ T cells underwent expansion with viral peptide pools prior to sequencing. Subsequent to roughly 9 days of culture, CD4+ T cells were isolated. Sometime from March through December 2020, the person acquired a SARS-CoV-2 infection that PCR confirmed. In regard to this clone: What it binds is unknown.

Repertoires were generated with immunoSEQ multiplex PCR, while TCRdb's copy carries only in-frame clones and drops some. The profile covers approximately 40,000 clones, with just under 75% appearing a single time and less than 40% taken by the ten largest. The rearrangement uses TRBV6-1 and TRBJ2-7; 9 bases align to TRBD1. This clonotype originated in a human donor who had a prior SARS-CoV-2 infection. Source: CD4+ T cells from PBMCs cultured with a peptide pool, taken before COVID-19 vaccination. CDR3: CASSEAGGQGIYEQYF. CDR3 coding DNA: TGTGCCAGCAGTGAAGCGGGGGGACAGGGAATCTACGAGCAGTACTTC.